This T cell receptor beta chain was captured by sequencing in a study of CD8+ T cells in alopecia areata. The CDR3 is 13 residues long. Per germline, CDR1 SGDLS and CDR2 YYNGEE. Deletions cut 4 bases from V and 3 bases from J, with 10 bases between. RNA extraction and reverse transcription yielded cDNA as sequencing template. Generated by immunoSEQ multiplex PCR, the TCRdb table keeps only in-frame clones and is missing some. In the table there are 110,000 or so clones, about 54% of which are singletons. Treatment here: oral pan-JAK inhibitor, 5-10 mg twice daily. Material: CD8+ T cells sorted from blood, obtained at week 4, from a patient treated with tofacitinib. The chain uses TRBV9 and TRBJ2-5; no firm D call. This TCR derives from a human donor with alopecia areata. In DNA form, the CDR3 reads TGTGCCAGCAGCTCTTGGATGGAAGAGACCCAGTACTTC. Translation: CASSSWMEETQYF.